The next 10 T cell receptor beta chains were all read from a single sample in a study of response to subunit inactivated influenza vaccine. From the RT-PCR reads, TCRdb called clonotypes with MiXCR, one entry per CDR3 protein. Of under 850,000 distinct CDR3 sequences listed, approximately 18% were seen once; the top ten hold around 9.9%. Sequenced material: PBMCs from blood, taken 5 to 6 days after vaccination. These receptors were taken from a man aged 50-60 years who received an inactivated influenza vaccine.

The rearrangement links TRBV5-4 to TRBJ2-2, with unresolved D. V shed 5 bases and J shed 7 bases, with 18 bases lying between them. CDR1 SGHNT and CDR2 YYREEE come from the germline V gene (reference sequence). The CDR3 spans 15 residues. CDR3 sequence reads: CASRTGPPSGGELFF. In nucleotides, the CDR3 is TGTGCCAGCAGAACCGGACCCCCATCGGGCGGGGAGCTGTTTTTT.

The chain couples TRBV6-2 or TRBV6-3 to TRBJ1-5; a weak D match, TRBD1 (5 bases). The ends were cut back, 7 bases at V and 2 bases at J, with 15 bases in the middle. CDR1 and CDR2 from the germline V gene are MNHEY and SVGEGT. This CDR3 has 15 residues. CDR3 amino acids: CASKMGGMGNQPQHF. CDR3 nucleotides: TGTGCCAGCAAGATGGGGGGGATGGGCAATCAGCCCCAGCATTTT.

This clonotype has just a few counts. The chain has TRBV7-2 and TRBJ2-3; D is unresolved. The V gene lost 5 bases and the J gene lost 5 bases, with 14 bases spanning the gap. Germline V gives CDR1 SGHTA, CDR2 FQGNSA. The CDR3 consists of 14 residues. CDR3 protein: CASSVQRRRDTQYF. The CDR3 DNA is TGTGCCAGCAGCGTACAACGAAGGAGAGATACGCAGTATTTT.

The V and J genes are TRBV2 and TRBJ2-2; D is uncertain. Germline lookup yields CDR1 SNHLY and CDR2 FYNNEI. Trimming took off 4 bases at V and 3 bases at J, with 12 bases between the two ends. The CDR3 spans 15 residues. CDR3 sequence: CASSVNLGYTGELFF. The DNA of the CDR3 is TGTGCCAGCAGTGTAAATTTAGGTTACACCGGGGAGCTGTTTTTT. The variable domain in full, completed from reference TRBV2 and TRBJ2-2, reads EPEVTQTPSHQVTQMGQEVILRCVPISNHLYFYWYRQILGQKVEFLVSFYNNEISEKSEIFDDQFSVERPDGSNFTLKIRSTKLEDSAMYFCASSVNLGYTGELFFGEGSRLTVL.

This clonotype was detected many times. The genes are TRBV29-1 and TRBJ1-1; D is perhaps TRBD1 (6 bases). Trimming pared 3 bases from V and 7 bases from J, leaving 12 bases between. CDR1 and CDR2 (germline): SQVTM, ANQGSEA. The CDR3 spans 12 residues. The chain's CDR3 is CSVETGGFEAFF. In DNA form, the CDR3 reads TGCAGCGTTGAGACTGGGGGCTTTGAAGCTTTCTTT.

The chain couples TRBV5-1 to TRBJ1-2, with 10 bases fitting TRBD1. The CDR3 covers 15 residues. V lost 2 bases, J lost 7 bases, and 8 bases stayed unmatched. CDR1 and CDR2 from the germline V gene are SGHRS and YFSETQ. The DNA for the CDR3 is TGCGCCAGCAGCTTAAGACAGGGGGCGCAGACTGGCTACACCTTC. It encodes CASSLRQGAQTGYTF. Drawing the rest from reference TRBV5-1 and TRBJ1-2, the complete variable domain is KAGVTQTPRYLIKTRGQQVTLSCSPISGHRSVSWYQQTPGQGLQFLFEYFSETQRNKGNFPGRFSGRQFSNSRSEMNVSTLELGDSALYLCASSLRQGAQTGYTFGSGTRLTVV.

Many counts were recorded for this clonotype. This sequence joins TRBV20-1 and TRBJ2-5; TRBD1 is a possible D gene (5 bases). Germline lookup yields CDR1 DFQATT and CDR2 SNEGSKA (reference sequence). Deletions cut 3 bases from V and 5 bases from J, with 16 bases between. This CDR3 region has 14 residues. The CDR3: CSARPARAMETQYF. The CDR3 coding sequence is TGCAGTGCTAGGCCGGCCAGGGCGATGGAGACCCAGTACTTC.

This clonotype has only a few counts. J is TRBJ2-1 and V is TRBV10-3; 11 bases are a match to TRBD2. V shed 9 bases, J shed 5 bases, and the junction held 3 bases outside the gene matches. CDR1 is ENHRY and CDR2 is SYGVKD in the germline V gene. The CDR3 runs 13 residues. DNA of the CDR3: TGTGCCATTAGCGGGGGGGCTGACAATGAGCAGTTCTTC. Translated, it gives CAISGGADNEQFF.

V gene TRBV28 combines with J gene TRBJ2-7; D possibly corresponds to TRBD2 (5 bases). Germline V gives CDR1 MDHEN, CDR2 SYDVKM. V was clipped by 5 bases and J by 9 bases, with 23 bases between them. This CDR3 region has 15 residues. CDR3 in amino acids: CASSTFGEDFLAQYF. The CDR3, as DNA: TGTGCCAGCAGTACCTTTGGAGAGGACTTCCTCGCGCAGTACTTC.

This clonotype was observed a handful of times. This chain connects TRBV20-1 to TRBJ1-2; tentatively, D is TRBD1 (5 bases). Germline-derived CDR1 and CDR2 are DFQATT and SNEGSKA (reference sequence). The V and J ends lost 6 bases and 5 bases respectively, with 19 bases between them. This CDR3 comprises 14 residues. CDR3 in amino acids: CSATSDRLLYGYTF. CDR3 sequence (DNA): TGCAGTGCGACAAGTGACAGATTACTGTATGGCTACACCTTC.